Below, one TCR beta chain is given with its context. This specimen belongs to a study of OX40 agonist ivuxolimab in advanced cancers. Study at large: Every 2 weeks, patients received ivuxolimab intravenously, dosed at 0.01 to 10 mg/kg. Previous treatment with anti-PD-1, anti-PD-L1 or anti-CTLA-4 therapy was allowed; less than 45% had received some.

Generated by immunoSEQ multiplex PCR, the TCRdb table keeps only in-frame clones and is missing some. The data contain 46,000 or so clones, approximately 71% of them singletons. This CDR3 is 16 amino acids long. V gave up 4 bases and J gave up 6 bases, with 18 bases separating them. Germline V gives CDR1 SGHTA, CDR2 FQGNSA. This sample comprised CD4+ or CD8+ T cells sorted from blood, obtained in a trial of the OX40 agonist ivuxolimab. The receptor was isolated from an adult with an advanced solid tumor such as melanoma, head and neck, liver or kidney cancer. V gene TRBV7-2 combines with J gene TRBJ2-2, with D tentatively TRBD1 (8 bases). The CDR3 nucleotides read TGTGCCAGCAGCTCACAGGGGGGGGCTGGCGCCGGGGAGCTGTTTTTT. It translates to CASSSQGGAGAGELFF.